These 3 T cell receptor beta chains were sequenced from one sample in a study of T cell clonotyping in hematopoietic cell transplantation. Time point described: recipient sample about 28 days before transplant, after cytoreduction. Data came from immunoSEQ multiplex PCR; TCRdb stores just in-frame clones and leaves some out. The data show 25,000 to 30,000 clones, with 82% seen just once and about 1.8% held by the top ten. Sequencing used peripheral blood mononuclear cells, obtained before stem cell transplant. These receptors all come from a man aged 40-50 years with acute myeloid leukemia. Some clones in this sample may be carry-over from other donors' samples.

The rearrangement joins TRBV2 to TRBJ1-2; D not resolved. CDR1 and CDR2 (germline): SNHLY, FYNNEI. Trimming shortened V by 6 bases and J by 2 bases, and 10 bases separated the two germline ends. The CDR3 is made up of 13 amino acids. The chain's CDR3 is CASSETRNYGYTF. Here the CDR3 DNA reads TGTGCCAGCAGCGAGACAAGAAACTATGGCTACACCTTC.

This sequence joins TRBV7-2 and TRBJ1-2, with no clear D. Between the trimmed V and J ends, which lost 2 bases and 7 bases, there was a span of 8 bases. Germline CDR1 reads SGHTA; CDR2 reads FQGNSA. This CDR3 is 12 amino acids long. CDR3 sequence: CASSLSGIGYTF. The CDR3 coding sequence is TGTGCCAGCAGCTTATCTGGGATTGGCTACACCTTC.

The rearrangement links TRBV5-1 to TRBJ2-5; D is unclear. Germline values: CDR1 SGHRS, CDR2 YFSETQ. Deletions cut 7 bases from V and 5 bases from J, with 6 bases between. CDR3 length: 10 residues. Written as DNA, the CDR3 is TGCGCCAGCGGAGAGGAGACCCAGTACTTC. Translating gives CASGEETQYF.